These 23 T cell receptor beta chains share one sample of origin, sequenced in a study of blood T cell repertoires in COVID-19. This table comes from immunoSEQ multiplex PCR, and its TCRdb copy is limited to in-frame clones, with some not included. The data contain fewer than 250,000 clones, roughly 80% of them singletons. The sample comprised peripheral blood. These receptors originate from a woman in her 70s with acute or convalescent COVID-19.

J is TRBJ2-7 and V is TRBV5-1; 11 bases are shared with TRBD1. Germline V gene lookup returns CDR1 SGHRS and CDR2 YFSETQ. Losses at the gene ends were 3 bases for V and 6 bases for J; bases not matched to a gene: 17. The length of the CDR3 is 18 residues. CDR3 DNA sequence: TGCGCCAGCAGCTACGTCCGGGACAGGGGGTCAATCTCAGGCGAGCAGTACTTC. Translation: CASSYVRDRGSISGEQYF.

This chain connects TRBV14 to TRBJ1-1; 7 bases agree with TRBD1. With V trimmed by 4 bases and J by 8 bases, 10 bases remained unmatched. From germline, CDR1 is SGHDN and CDR2 FVKESK. This CDR3 region has 14 residues. CDR3 region: CASSLWRTGGEAFF. The CDR3 DNA is TGTGCCAGCAGCCTTTGGAGGACAGGAGGCGAAGCTTTCTTT.

The V call is TRBV5-8, the J call TRBJ2-5; D may be TRBD2 (7 bases). The CDR3 covers 13 residues. Germline V gene lookup returns CDR1 SGHTS and CDR2 YDEGEE. Trimming took 4 bases from V and 4 from J, leaving 11 bases between them. CDR3: CASSRGAPETQYF. The CDR3 DNA sequence: TGTGCCAGCAGCCGGGGGGCCCCAGAGACCCAGTACTTC.

The chain employs TRBV21-1 and TRBJ1-3; the table's D call TRBD1 went unverified against the DNA. TRBV21-1 is reported as a pseudogene. The CDR3 loop spans 16 amino acids. CDR3 region: CASSKLDAGAGNTIYF. CDR3 bases: TGTGCCAGCAGCAAACTGGATGCAGGGGCTGGAAACACCATATATTTT.

V usage is TRBV7-8 and J usage is TRBJ2-1; D may be TRBD2 (5 bases). V was trimmed by 5 bases and J by 2 bases, leaving 10 bases between them. The CDR3 is 14 amino acids. Germline V gene data show CDR1 as SGHVS and CDR2 as FQNEAQ. The CDR3 reads CASSERLTYNEQFF. The CDR3, as DNA: TGTGCCAGCAGCGAACGACTAACCTACAATGAGCAGTTCTTC.

This clone was detected only once. The chain carries TRBV4-2 and TRBJ1-1, with D maybe TRBD1 (6 bases). With 0 bases removed from V and 1 base from J, the gap between germline ends came to 12 bases. Per germline, CDR1 LGHNA and CDR2 YNFKEQ. This CDR3 has 16 amino acids. CDR3 sequence: CASSQEGTGTNTEAFF. The CDR3 bases are TGTGCCAGCAGCCAAGAAGGTACAGGGACGAACACTGAAGCTTTCTTT.

The chain uses TRBV6-2 or TRBV6-3 and TRBJ1-2, with 10 bases fitting TRBD1. The CDR3 runs 16 residues. With 5 bases clipped from V and 4 bases from J, the junction kept 10 bases outside the gene matches. Germline lookup yields CDR1 MNHEY and CDR2 SVGEGT. CDR3 loop: CASSPYGQGVLYGYTF. The CDR3 DNA reads TGTGCCAGCAGTCCCTACGGACAGGGGGTCCTCTATGGCTACACCTTC.

V is TRBV3-1 (or the pseudogene TRBV3-2) and J is TRBJ1-4, with a tentative D call TRBD1 (5 bases). V was pared by 5 bases and J by 5 bases, with 6 bases between. CDR3 length: 12 residues. Looked up from germline, CDR1 is LGHDT and CDR2 is YNNKEL (reference sequence). The CDR3 region has the DNA TGTGCCAGCAGCAGACAGAATGAAAAACTGTTTTTT. It codes for CASSRQNEKLFF.

The V and J genes are TRBV2 and TRBJ1-5; 8 bases are shared with TRBD1. There are 15 residues in the CDR3. V lost 6 bases to trimming and J lost 1 base; unmatched junction nucleotides: 5. The germline V gene encodes CDR1 SNHLY and CDR2 FYNNEI. The CDR3 bases are TGTGCCAGCAGCACACAGGGGGTAAGCAATCAGCCCCAGCATTTT. It translates to CASSTQGVSNQPQHF.

With respect to this clone: This could be a read error, since a much larger clone is one nucleotide away. This chain uses TRBV7-8 with TRBJ1-2, with 11 nucleotides matching TRBD1. This CDR3 is built from 14 residues. The V and J ends lost 5 bases and 4 bases, in that order; junction bases with no gene match: 3. Germline lookup yields CDR1 SGHVS and CDR2 FQNEAQ. CDR3: CASSPGTGGYGYTF. CDR3 coding DNA: TGTGCCAGCAGCCCGGGGACAGGGGGCTATGGCTACACCTTC.

As to this clone: Different DNA sequences within this sample yield the same CDR3. This rearrangement joins TRBV5-4 to TRBJ1-2; D is perhaps TRBD1 (5 bases). Germline V gene data show CDR1 as SGHNT and CDR2 as YYREEE (reference sequence). V gave up 1 base and J gave up 2 bases, with 9 bases separating them. This CDR3 contains 14 residues. This CDR3 reads CASSLTGSNYGYTF. Written as DNA, the CDR3 is TGTGCCAGCAGCTTGACAGGTTCGAACTATGGCTACACCTTC.

The chain employs TRBV6-6 and TRBJ1-5; D not resolved. The germline V gene has CDR1 MNHNY and CDR2 SVGAGI (reference sequence). The CDR3 has 13 residues. The V gene lost 3 bases and the J gene lost 4 bases, with 7 bases spanning the gap. The CDR3 sequence: CASSYGGNQPQHF. The CDR3 region has the DNA TGTGCCAGCAGTTATGGAGGAAATCAGCCCCAGCATTTT.

The J gene is TRBJ1-2, the V gene TRBV5-4, with TRBD1 as a possible D gene (5 bases). V dropped 3 bases and J dropped 2 bases, with 11 bases sitting between them. The length of the CDR3 is 14 residues. CDR1 is SGHNT, CDR2 YYREEE, per germline (reference sequence). In nucleotides, the CDR3 is TGTGCCAGCAGCTACGCGGGGGGAAACTATGGCTACACCTTC. Protein product: CASSYAGGNYGYTF.

The chain links TRBV4-1 to TRBJ2-7, with TRBD1 identical over 7 bases. Germline CDR1 and CDR2: MGHRA and YSYEKL. The V and J ends lost 1 base and 3 bases, in that order; junction bases with no gene match: 9. The CDR3 spans 16 residues. The CDR3 is CASSQVGQEPRYEQYF. In DNA form, the CDR3 reads TGCGCCAGCAGCCAAGTAGGACAGGAGCCCCGCTACGAGCAGTACTTC.

CDR3 coding DNA: TGCGCCAGCAACCCCGGGACAGGGCAAGAGACCCAGTACTTC. It translates to CASNPGTGQETQYF. The chain links TRBV5-1 to TRBJ2-5, with 9 bases aligning to TRBD1. CDR1 and CDR2 (germline): SGHRS, YFSETQ. V lost 6 bases to trimming and J lost 2 bases; unmatched junction nucleotides: 5. The CDR3 spans 14 residues.

There are a few counts of this clone. V usage is TRBV19 and J usage is TRBJ1-5, with 8 bases aligning to TRBD1. The length of the CDR3 is 16 residues. Trimming took 6 bases from V and 0 from J; bases not matched to a gene: 7. Germline lookup yields CDR1 LNHDA and CDR2 SQIVND (reference sequence). Here the CDR3 reads CASRFQGTGSNQPQHF. The CDR3 region has the DNA TGTGCCAGTAGATTCCAGGGGACAGGTAGCAATCAGCCCCAGCATTTT.

This rearrangement joins TRBV5-1 to TRBJ1-2, with 10 bases aligning to TRBD1. Germline V gives CDR1 SGHRS, CDR2 YFSETQ. V lost 4 bases, J lost 7 bases, and 13 bases stayed unmatched. CDR3 length equals 16 residues. CDR3 in DNA: TGCGCCAGCAGCGCAGATCCGGGACAGGGGACGGGTGGCTACACCTTC. Translation gives CASSADPGQGTGGYTF. Variable domain in full (rest from reference TRBV5-1 and TRBJ1-2): KAGVTQTPRYLIKTRGQQVTLSCSPISGHRSVSWYQQTPGQGLQFLFEYFSETQRNKGNFPGRFSGRQFSNSRSEMNVSTLELGDSALYLCASSADPGQGTGGYTFGSGTRLTVV.

The rearrangement uses TRBV6-2 or TRBV6-3 and TRBJ1-6; 8 positions match TRBD1. CDR1 and CDR2 from the germline V gene are MNHEY and SVGEGT. Trimming at V came to 0 bases and at J to 7 bases, leaving 2 bases not matched to a gene. This CDR3 spans 15 amino acids. In nucleotides, the CDR3 is TGTGCCAGCAGTTACTCGGACAGGGTAAATTCACCCCTCCACTTT. Translated, it gives CASSYSDRVNSPLHF.

The chain combines TRBV6-5 with TRBJ2-7, with 11 bases identical to TRBD1. Germline V lookup: CDR1 MNHEY, CDR2 SVGAGI. The length of the CDR3 is 15 residues. Unmatched junction bases numbered 5, after V lost 2 bases and J lost 5 bases. This chain's CDR3 is CASSYVGTGGDEQYF. The CDR3 region has the DNA TGTGCCAGCAGTTACGTAGGGACAGGGGGAGACGAGCAGTACTTC.

V gene TRBV5-4 combines with J gene TRBJ2-3; 7 positions agree with TRBD1. The V and J ends lost 4 bases and 4 bases, in that order; junction bases with no gene match: 3. In germline, CDR1 is SGHNT, CDR2 YYREEE (reference sequence). This CDR3 is built from 13 residues. The CDR3 bases are TGTGCCAGCAGCATCGACAGGGCAGATACGCAGTATTTT. It translates to CASSIDRADTQYF.

The chain couples TRBV14 to TRBJ1-1; D is unresolved. Between the trimmed V and J ends, which lost 3 bases and 1 base, there was a span of 12 bases. Germline assignment: CDR1 SGHDN and CDR2 FVKESK. This CDR3 region has 15 residues. CDR3 protein: CASSQLNRENTEAFF. The CDR3 nucleotides are TGTGCCAGCAGCCAGTTGAACCGGGAGAACACTGAAGCTTTCTTT.

The V and J genes are TRBV9 and TRBJ1-1; D call uncertain. V was clipped by 3 bases and J by 1 base, with 4 bases between them. This CDR3 contains 12 residues. From germline, CDR1 is SGDLS and CDR2 YYNGEE. CDR3 nucleotides: TGTGCCAGCAGCGCCTCGAACACTGAAGCTTTCTTT. Protein product: CASSASNTEAFF.

The V gene is TRBV7-9, the J gene TRBJ2-3; TRBD1 is a possible D gene (5 bases). Germline lookup yields CDR1 SEHNR and CDR2 FQNEAQ (reference sequence). The CDR3 loop spans 18 amino acids. The V end was cut by 3 bases, the J end by 2 bases, with 21 bases between. CDR3: CASSFRRPGSRVTDTQYF. The DNA for the CDR3 is TGTGCCAGCAGCTTCAGACGCCCTGGATCCAGGGTCACAGATACGCAGTATTTT.